One and the same sample provided the 3 T cell receptor beta chains below, sequenced in a study of shared clonotypes between healthy human individuals. Sequenced by immunoSEQ multiplex PCR; TCRdb stores in-frame clones only, minus some. Found here are 2 million to 2.5 million clones, approximately 94% of them singletons; the top ten hold over 0.1%. Sequenced sample: naive CD4+ T cells sorted from blood. As to subset: CD45RA+ positively selected. The receptors here all came from a man younger than 35 in good health.

The rearrangement joins TRBV19 to TRBJ1-6; no clear D gene. Germline V gene sequence: CDR1 LNHDA, CDR2 SQIVND (reference sequence). V was trimmed by 2 bases and J by 14 bases, leaving 13 bases between them. CDR3 length: 13 amino acids. The CDR3 region is CASSITSLAALHF. The CDR3 coding sequence is TGTGCCAGTAGTATAACGTCATTGGCGGCCCTCCACTTT.

This rearrangement joins TRBV5-4 to TRBJ2-2, with D perhaps matching TRBD1 (5 bases). CDR3 size: 15 residues. CDR1 and CDR2 from the germline V gene are SGHNT and YYREEE (reference sequence). Trimming pared 0 bases from V and 3 bases from J, leaving 9 bases between. The chain's CDR3 is CASSLAVGDTGELFF. CDR3 DNA: TGTGCCAGCAGCTTGGCGGTAGGGGACACCGGGGAGCTGTTTTTT. The entire variable domain, with the rest obtained from reference TRBV5-4 and TRBJ2-2, is as follows: ETGVTQSPTHLIKTRGQQVTLRCSSQSGHNTVSWYQQALGQGPQFIFQYYREEENGRGNFPPRFSGLQFPNYSSELNVNALELDDSALYLCASSLAVGDTGELFFGEGSRLTVL.

In its sample, this clone was seen once. The V and J genes are TRBV10-1 and TRBJ2-7; 9 nucleotides agree with TRBD2. The CDR3 extends over 15 amino acids. V shed 3 bases, J shed 4 bases, and the junction held 7 bases outside the gene matches. The germline gives CDR1 WNHNN, CDR2 SYGVQD (reference sequence). CDR3 in DNA: TGCGCCAGCAGTGAAGCAGCGGGAGGCCTTTACGAGCAGTACTTC. Amino acid sequence: CASSEAAGGLYEQYF.